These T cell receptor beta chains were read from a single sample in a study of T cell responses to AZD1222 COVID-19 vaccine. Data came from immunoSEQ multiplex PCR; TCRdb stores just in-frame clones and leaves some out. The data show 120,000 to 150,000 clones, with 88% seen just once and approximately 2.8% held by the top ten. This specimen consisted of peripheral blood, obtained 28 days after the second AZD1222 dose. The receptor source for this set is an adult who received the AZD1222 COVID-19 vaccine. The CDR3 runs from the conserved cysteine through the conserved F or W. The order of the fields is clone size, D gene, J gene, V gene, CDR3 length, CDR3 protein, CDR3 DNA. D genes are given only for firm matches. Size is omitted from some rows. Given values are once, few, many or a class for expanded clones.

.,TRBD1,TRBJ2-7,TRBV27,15,CASTEGDRGTYEQYF,TGTGCCAGCACCGAAGGGGACAGGGGAACCTACGAGCAGTACTTC
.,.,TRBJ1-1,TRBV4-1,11,CASSQDTEAFF,TGCGCCAGCAGCCAAGACACTGAAGCTTTCTTT
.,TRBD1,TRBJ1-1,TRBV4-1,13,CASSLTGGTEAFF,TGCGCCAGCAGCTTGACAGGGGGCACTGAAGCTTTCTTT
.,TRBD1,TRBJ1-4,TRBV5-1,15,CASSLGGQSNEKLFF,TGCGCCAGCAGCTTGGGGGGACAGTCTAATGAAAAACTGTTTTTT
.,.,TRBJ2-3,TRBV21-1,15,CAGTGPSPPADTQYF,TGTGCCGGAACCGGGCCTTCTCCCCCCGCAGATACGCAGTATTTT
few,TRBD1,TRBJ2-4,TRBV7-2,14,CASSVGQAPNIQYF,TGTGCCAGCAGCGTTGGACAGGCCCCAAACATTCAGTACTTC
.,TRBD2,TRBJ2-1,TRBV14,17,CASSQRRGLAGYNEQFF,TGTGCCAGCAGCCAGCGACGGGGACTAGCGGGCTACAATGAGCAGTTCTTC
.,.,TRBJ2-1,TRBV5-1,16,CASSLAAPTGIGEQFF,TGCGCCAGCAGCTTGGCTGCCCCAACAGGGATCGGTGAGCAGTTCTTC
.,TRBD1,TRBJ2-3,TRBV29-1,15,CSAVTGESSTDTQYF,TGCAGCGCTGTGACAGGGGAAAGCAGCACAGATACGCAGTATTTT
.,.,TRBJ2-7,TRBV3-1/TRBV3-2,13,CASSQSSLYEQYF,TGTGCCAGCAGCCAGTCGAGTCTCTACGAGCAGTACTTC
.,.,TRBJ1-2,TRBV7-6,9,CASSLTYTF,TGTGCCAGCAGCTTGACCTACACCTTC
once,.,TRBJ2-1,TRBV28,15,CASKGARGMANEQFF,TGTGCCAGCAAAGGGGCGAGGGGAATGGCCAATGAGCAGTTCTTC
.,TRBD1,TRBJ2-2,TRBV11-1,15,CASSLMGQGASELFF,TGTGCCAGCAGCTTAATGGGACAGGGCGCTTCGGAGCTGTTTTTT
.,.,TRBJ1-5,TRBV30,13,CAWDGGNLQPQHF,TGTGCCTGGGACGGGGGGAATCTTCAGCCCCAGCATTTT
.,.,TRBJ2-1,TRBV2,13,CARAEDGGFGQFF,TGTGCCCGAGCCGAGGACGGCGGCTTTGGGCAGTTCTTC
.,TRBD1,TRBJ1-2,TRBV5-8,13,CASSDWTGDGYTF,TGTGCCAGCAGCGACTGGACAGGGGATGGCTACACCTTC
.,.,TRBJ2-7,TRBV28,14,CASSLTGFSYEQYF,TGTGCCAGCAGTCTAACTGGGTTCTCCTACGAGCAGTACTTC
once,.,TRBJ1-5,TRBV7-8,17,CASSLRGGAPSNQPQHF,TGTGCCAGCAGCCTTAGAGGCGGGGCCCCGAGCAATCAGCCCCAGCATTTT
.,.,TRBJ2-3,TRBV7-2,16,CASSPNMGSGGDTQYF,TGTGCCAGCAGCCCCAACATGGGTAGTGGAGGAGATACGCAGTATTTT
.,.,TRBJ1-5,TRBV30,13,CAWSGDRDQPQHF,TGTGCCTGGAGTGGGGACCGCGATCAGCCCCAGCATTTT
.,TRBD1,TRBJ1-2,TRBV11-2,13,CASSLDRGDGYTF,TGTGCCAGCAGCCTAGACAGGGGCGACGGCTACACCTTC
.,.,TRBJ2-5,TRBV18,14,CASSPPQPERDLHF,TGTGCCAGCTCACCACCGCAACCCGAACGGGATTTGCACTTC
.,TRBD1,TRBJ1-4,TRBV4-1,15,CASSQDSDRGVALFF,TGCGCCAGCAGCCAAGACTCGGACAGGGGAGTTGCACTGTTTTTT
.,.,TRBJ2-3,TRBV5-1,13,CASSLYWADTQYF,TGCGCCAGCAGCTTGTATTGGGCAGATACGCAGTATTTT
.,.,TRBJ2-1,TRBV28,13,CATRVGSYNEQFF,TGTGCCACCCGGGTAGGTTCCTACAATGAGCAGTTCTTC
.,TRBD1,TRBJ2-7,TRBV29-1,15,CSVQRPGTGSYEQYF,TGCAGCGTCCAACGACCCGGGACAGGGTCCTACGAGCAGTACTTC
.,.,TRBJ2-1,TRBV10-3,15,CAITDRDGSYNEQFF,TGTGCCATCACGGATCGGGATGGGTCTTACAATGAGCAGTTCTTC
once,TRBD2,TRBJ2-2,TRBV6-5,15,CATRAGTSGTGELFF,TGTGCCACTCGAGCCGGGACTAGCGGCACCGGGGAGCTGTTTTTT
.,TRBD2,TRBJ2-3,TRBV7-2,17,CASSSRRFAGREGTQYF,TGTGCCAGCAGCTCCCGAAGGTTCGCGGGGAGGGAGGGTACGCAGTATTTT
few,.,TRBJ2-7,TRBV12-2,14,CASRLGQGAGEQYF,TGTGCAAGTCGCCTGGGCCAGGGGGCAGGCGAGCAGTACTTC
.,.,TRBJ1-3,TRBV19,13,CASSYLGRNTIYF,TGTGCCAGTAGTTATCTGGGTAGAAACACCATATATTTT
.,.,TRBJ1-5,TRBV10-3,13,CAISGTEEQPQHF,TGTGCCATCAGTGGGACAGAAGAGCAGCCCCAGCATTTT
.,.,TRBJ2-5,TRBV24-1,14,CATSSVLDQETQYF,TGTGCCACCAGTTCCGTCCTGGATCAAGAGACCCAGTACTTC
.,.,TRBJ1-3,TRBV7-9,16,CASSASGTLSGNTIYF,TGTGCCAGCAGCGCCTCGGGTACACTCTCTGGAAACACCATATATTTT
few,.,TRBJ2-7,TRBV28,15,CASSSPWNYSYEQYF,TGTGCCAGCAGTTCCCCATGGAACTACTCCTACGAGCAGTACTTC
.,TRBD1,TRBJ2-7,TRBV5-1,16,CASSLGDRLWTYEQYF,TGCGCCAGCAGCTTGGGGGACAGACTTTGGACCTACGAGCAGTACTTC
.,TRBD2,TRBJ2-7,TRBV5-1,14,CASSWSGRANEQYF,TGCGCCAGCAGCTGGAGCGGGAGGGCCAACGAGCAGTACTTC
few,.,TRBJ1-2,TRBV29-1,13,CSVGEGSTYGYTF,TGCAGCGTTGGGGAGGGGAGTACCTATGGCTACACCTTC
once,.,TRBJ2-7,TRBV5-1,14,CASSPGQFTYEQYF,TGCGCCAGCAGCCCCGGACAGTTCACCTACGAGCAGTACTTC
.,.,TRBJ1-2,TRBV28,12,CASSPLNYGYTF,TGTGCCAGCAGCCCACTTAACTATGGCTACACCTTC
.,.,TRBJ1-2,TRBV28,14,CASTIGRRDYGYTF,TGTGCCAGCACCATCGGGCGACGAGACTATGGCTACACCTTC
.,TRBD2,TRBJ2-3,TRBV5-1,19,CASSSRYITSGGNTDTQYF,TGCGCCAGCAGCTCTAGGTATATTACTAGCGGGGGAAACACAGATACGCAGTATTTT
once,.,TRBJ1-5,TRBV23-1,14,CASSQVQSNQPQHF,TGCGCCAGCAGTCAAGTCCAGAGCAATCAGCCCCAGCATTTT
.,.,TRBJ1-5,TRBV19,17,CASSIFSWQGSNQPQHF,TGTGCCAGTAGTATTTTCTCGTGGCAGGGGAGCAATCAGCCCCAGCATTTT